These T cell receptor beta chains were read from a single sample in a study of blood T cell repertoires in COVID-19. This table comes from immunoSEQ multiplex PCR, and its TCRdb copy is limited to in-frame clones, with some not included. This table holds 130,000 or so clones, about 83% found once. Sequencing input: PBMCs or T cells enriched from blood (not recorded which). The receptors were gathered from a woman aged 50 to 60 with acute COVID-19. The CDR3 runs from the conserved cysteine through the conserved F or W. Part of the rows lack a size; the others show once, few, many or a class for expanded clones.

V gene: TRBV7-2; clone size: few; CDR3 protein: CASSLSRRGVQPQHF
V gene: TRBV3-1/TRBV3-2; clone size: .; CDR3 protein: CASSGTGAFGYTF
V gene: TRBV3-1/TRBV3-2; clone size: .; CDR3 protein: CASSRPLEKLFF
V gene: TRBV3-1/TRBV3-2; clone size: .; CDR3 protein: CASSELSTGAYEQYF
V gene: TRBV12-5; clone size: .; CDR3 protein: CASGLGGESGSPLHF
V gene: TRBV7-9; clone size: .; CDR3 protein: CASERQGHEKLFF
V gene: TRBV3-1/TRBV3-2; clone size: .; CDR3 protein: CASSSQVNTEAFF
V gene: TRBV14; clone size: .; CDR3 protein: CASSQAGASGRVRYF
V gene: TRBV30; clone size: .; CDR3 protein: CAWWGRTGGYTF
V gene: TRBV2; clone size: .; CDR3 protein: CASSVTGGEEQYF
V gene: TRBV7-6; clone size: .; CDR3 protein: CASSSFSDTQYF
V gene: TRBV2; clone size: .; CDR3 protein: CASRGTGNTEAFF
V gene: TRBV7-9; clone size: .; CDR3 protein: CASSPGHRGMETQYF
V gene: TRBV11-3; clone size: .; CDR3 protein: CASSSRQAPYNEQFF
V gene: TRBV24-1; clone size: .; CDR3 protein: CATSDRRDSGANVLTF
V gene: TRBV2; clone size: .; CDR3 protein: CASQPWTGGDQPQHF
V gene: TRBV5-8; clone size: .; CDR3 protein: CASSSRTSLTDTQYF
V gene: TRBV12-5; clone size: once; CDR3 protein: CASGLGSTTNEKLFF
V gene: TRBV7-8; clone size: .; CDR3 protein: CASSWQGGNQPQHF
V gene: TRBV11-3; clone size: .; CDR3 protein: CASSFGAGEYEQYF
V gene: TRBV21-1; clone size: .; CDR3 protein: CASSKTGLPYEQYF
V gene: TRBV3-1/TRBV3-2; clone size: .; CDR3 protein: CASSPDGIDTQYF
V gene: TRBV5-4; clone size: .; CDR3 protein: CASSLPPGLGADTQYF
V gene: TRBV6-5; clone size: once; CDR3 protein: CASSYDRQAGPEAFF
V gene: TRBV9; clone size: .; CDR3 protein: CASSRTSGRAYEQYF
V gene: TRBV11-3; clone size: .; CDR3 protein: CASSLGQGNSEQFF
V gene: TRBV12-3/TRBV12-4; clone size: .; CDR3 protein: CASSLVAGTQYF
V gene: TRBV27; clone size: .; CDR3 protein: CASSLFGGLDTGELFF
V gene: TRBV11-3; clone size: .; CDR3 protein: CASSTGLAGLNEQFF
V gene: TRBV6-1; clone size: .; CDR3 protein: CASSGEGIGGANVLTF
V gene: TRBV27; clone size: medium-sized; CDR3 protein: CASSPAGSYGYTF
V gene: TRBV12-5; clone size: .; CDR3 protein: CASGLGARVDTQYF
V gene: TRBV10-3; clone size: few; CDR3 protein: CAISRGTSGSHEQYF
V gene: TRBV7-2; clone size: .; CDR3 protein: CASSNRDRGNYGYTF
V gene: TRBV9; clone size: .; CDR3 protein: CASSEGTGGSYEQYF
V gene: TRBV12-3/TRBV12-4; clone size: .; CDR3 protein: CASSFQGNTEAFF
V gene: TRBV5-1; clone size: .; CDR3 protein: CASSLEASGLMGYNEQFF
V gene: TRBV3-1/TRBV3-2; clone size: once; CDR3 protein: CASSQDSGVGGYGYTF
V gene: TRBV7-8; clone size: .; CDR3 protein: CASSLRLAEITDTQYF
V gene: TRBV2; clone size: .; CDR3 protein: CASSRTGRPVGTEAFF
V gene: TRBV24-1; clone size: .; CDR3 protein: CATSDRGREIGGYTF
V gene: TRBV9; clone size: few; CDR3 protein: CASSATPHQEGSPLHF
V gene: TRBV30; clone size: once; CDR3 protein: CAWSEQGGQPQHF
V gene: TRBV13; clone size: once; CDR3 protein: CASSPDYQGDTQYF
V gene: TRBV21-1; clone size: .; CDR3 protein: CASSKARTGQYF
V gene: TRBV6-1; clone size: .; CDR3 protein: CASSEELRGRGYF
V gene: TRBV6-1; clone size: .; CDR3 protein: CASSEWGSGNTIYF
V gene: TRBV19; clone size: .; CDR3 protein: CASSNTGSPETQYF
V gene: TRBV10-1; clone size: .; CDR3 protein: CANSRDRCSSPLHF
V gene: TRBV6-2/TRBV6-3; clone size: .; CDR3 protein: CASSNDRDSFHNEQFF
V gene: TRBV5-1; clone size: .; CDR3 protein: CASSLTGGINQPQHF
V gene: TRBV5-1; clone size: once; CDR3 protein: CASSIGQGFTEKLFF
V gene: TRBV21-1; clone size: once; CDR3 protein: CASAFRGGEGQPQHF
V gene: TRBV7-2; clone size: once; CDR3 protein: CASSLNPGNNQPQHF
V gene: TRBV5-6; clone size: few; CDR3 protein: CASSLGSGRRLDEQFF
V gene: TRBV3-1/TRBV3-2; clone size: .; CDR3 protein: CASSLRSNYGYTF
V gene: TRBV27; clone size: .; CDR3 protein: CASSPGRLAGGSEQYF